This is a list of T cell receptor beta chains from one sample in a study of T cell changes during pregnancy in multiple sclerosis. Assay used: immunoSEQ multiplex PCR; TCRdb lists only in-frame clones, some missing. Of about 88,000 clones listed, roughly nine tenths are singletons. The source was peripheral blood, collected in the first trimester of pregnancy. The origin of the receptors is a female donor with multiple sclerosis, enrolled in a pregnancy study. CDR3s include the opening cysteine and the closing phenylalanine or tryptophan. D genes are given only for firm matches. Some rows have no size entry. The others give once, few or many, or a class for an expanded clone.

V	size	J	D	CDR3	DNA
TRBV5-1	NA	TRBJ2-5	TRBD1	CASSGGDRGQETQYF	TGCGCCAGCAGCGGAGGGGACAGGGGTCAAGAGACCCAGTACTTC
TRBV5-1	NA	TRBJ2-5	TRBD2	CASSRLADAGETQYF	TGCGCCAGCAGCCGACTAGCAGACGCGGGAGAGACCCAGTACTTC
TRBV5-4	NA	TRBJ2-5	TRBD1	CASTSPGQGGQETQYF	TGTGCCAGCACCTCACCCGGACAGGGGGGTCAAGAGACCCAGTACTTC
TRBV12-1	NA	TRBJ2-7	NA	CASSLRGQVAYEQYF	TGTGCCAGCAGCTTGAGGGGACAGGTCGCTTACGAGCAGTACTTC
TRBV29-1	NA	TRBJ2-1	NA	CSSSSAGGSYNEQFF	TGCAGCTCCTCATCCGCCGGGGGCTCCTACAATGAGCAGTTCTTC
TRBV18	NA	TRBJ1-3	TRBD1	CASSQDRAGNTIYF	TGTGCCAGCTCCCAAGACAGGGCTGGAAACACCATATATTTT
TRBV28	NA	TRBJ1-2	NA	CASSLRGQAYGYTF	TGTGCCAGCAGTTTGCGAGGGCAGGCCTATGGCTACACCTTC
TRBV7-2	NA	TRBJ2-3	TRBD2	CASSLTVSGSTSTDTQYF	TGTGCCAGCAGCTTAACGGTCAGCGGGAGCACTAGCACAGATACGCAGTATTTT
TRBV28	NA	TRBJ1-5	NA	CASSGVQGNQPQHF	TGTGCCAGCAGTGGCGTACAGGGTAATCAGCCCCAGCATTTT
TRBV28	NA	TRBJ2-1	TRBD2	CASSLFRGLAGYEQFF	TGTGCCAGCAGTTTATTTAGGGGACTAGCGGGCTATGAGCAGTTCTTC
TRBV9	NA	TRBJ2-3	NA	CASSASRTDTQYF	TGTGCCAGCAGCGCCTCCCGGACAGATACGCAGTATTTT
TRBV4-2	NA	TRBJ2-7	NA	CASSLGTNDEQYF	TGTGCCAGCAGCCTCGGGACAAACGACGAGCAGTACTTC
TRBV10-3	NA	TRBJ1-1	TRBD1	CAISELGGTGAPNTEAFF	TGTGCCATCAGTGAACTTGGTGGGACAGGGGCCCCCAACACTGAAGCTTTCTTT
TRBV2	NA	TRBJ2-3	NA	CASTLSTDTQYF	TGTGCCAGCACCCTTAGCACAGATACGCAGTATTTT
TRBV7-2	NA	TRBJ2-7	NA	CASSVDISYEQYF	TGTGCCAGCAGCGTAGACATTTCCTACGAGCAGTACTTC
TRBV2	NA	TRBJ1-1	TRBD1	CASSEALIQGEAFF	TGTGCCAGCAGTGAAGCTCTGATACAGGGGGAAGCTTTCTTT
TRBV9	NA	TRBJ1-1	NA	CASSVAFGRAEAFF	TGTGCCAGCAGCGTAGCGTTTGGGCGGGCTGAAGCTTTCTTT
TRBV27	NA	TRBJ2-1	TRBD1	CASSLARTGGSYNEQFF	TGTGCCAGCAGTTTGGCCCGGACAGGGGGCTCCTACAATGAGCAGTTCTTC
TRBV27	NA	TRBJ2-3	TRBD2	CASTRLASTDTQYF	TGTGCCAGCACTCGACTAGCAAGCACAGATACGCAGTATTTT
TRBV7-2	NA	TRBJ2-2	TRBD1	CASSTRQGNTGELFF	TGTGCCAGCAGCACCCGACAGGGTAACACCGGGGAGCTGTTTTTT
TRBV19	NA	TRBJ2-2	TRBD2	CASSGLAEYTGELFF	TGTGCCAGTAGCGGACTAGCGGAGTACACCGGGGAGCTGTTTTTT
TRBV5-1	NA	TRBJ1-2	TRBD1	CASSLAGTATSHGYTF	TGCGCCAGCAGCTTGGCTGGGACAGCTACCAGTCATGGCTACACCTTC
TRBV4-3	once	TRBJ2-5	TRBD2	CASSQTATSGTETQYF	TGCGCCAGCAGCCAAACGGCAACTAGCGGGACGGAGACCCAGTACTTC
TRBV29-1	NA	TRBJ2-2	NA	CSVDGPGVTGELFF	TGCAGCGTTGATGGTCCAGGGGTCACCGGGGAGCTGTTTTTT
TRBV11-2	NA	TRBJ2-7	TRBD2	CASSFIPTSPYEQYF	TGTGCCAGCAGCTTTATACCGACTAGCCCCTACGAGCAGTACTTC
TRBV7-2	NA	TRBJ2-2	NA	CASSLAIELFF	TGTGCCAGCAGCTTAGCTATCGAGCTGTTTTTT
TRBV7-3	NA	TRBJ2-3	NA	CASSFRGRGTDTQYF	TGTGCCAGCAGCTTCAGGGGAAGAGGCACAGATACGCAGTATTTT
TRBV7-9	NA	TRBJ2-7	NA	CASSLVAGQDEQYF	TGTGCCAGCAGCTTAGTCGCAGGGCAGGACGAGCAGTACTTC
TRBV6-6	NA	TRBJ1-5	TRBD1	CASRTDRGRNQPQHF	TGTGCCAGCAGAACCGACAGGGGACGCAATCAGCCCCAGCATTTT
TRBV9	NA	TRBJ2-5	NA	CASSAFSGLAYQETQYF	TGTGCCAGCAGCGCTTTTTCGGGACTCGCGTACCAAGAGACCCAGTACTTC
TRBV27	NA	TRBJ2-7	NA	CASSYRVGYEQYF	TGTGCCAGCAGTTACAGGGTGGGCTACGAGCAGTACTTC
TRBV6-1	NA	TRBJ2-7	TRBD1	CASSDRGRSEQYF	TGTGCCAGCAGTGACAGGGGGCGATCCGAGCAGTACTTC
TRBV5-5	NA	TRBJ1-1	TRBD1	CASSLATGTGGKSTEAFF	TGTGCCAGCAGCTTGGCAACTGGGACAGGGGGGAAGAGTACTGAAGCTTTCTTT
TRBV27	NA	TRBJ2-7	NA	CASSRMRASASYEQYF	TGTGCCAGCAGTAGGATGAGGGCTAGCGCCTCCTACGAGCAGTACTTC
TRBV5-1	NA	TRBJ2-1	TRBD2	CATLAGHNEQFF	TGCGCCACCCTAGCGGGACACAATGAGCAGTTCTTC
TRBV13	NA	TRBJ2-3	TRBD1	CASSSSTGTDTQYF	TGTGCCAGCAGCTCTTCGACAGGGACAGATACGCAGTATTTT
TRBV19	NA	TRBJ1-5	NA	CASSKGGRISNQPQHF	TGTGCCAGTAGTAAGGGGGGGCGGATTAGCAATCAGCCCCAGCATTTT
TRBV12-5	NA	TRBJ1-5	TRBD1	CASGLATGAEPGPQHF	TGTGCTAGTGGTTTGGCGACAGGGGCCGAACCGGGGCCCCAGCATTTT
TRBV5-1	NA	TRBJ2-7	TRBD2	CASSLLWEGYEQYF	TGCGCCAGCAGCTTGCTTTGGGAGGGGTACGAGCAGTACTTC
TRBV27	NA	TRBJ2-7	NA	CASSLFPGHNEQYF	TGTGCCAGCAGTTTATTTCCGGGACATAACGAGCAGTACTTC
TRBV27	NA	TRBJ2-7	NA	CASSWAGFYEQYF	TGTGCCAGCAGTTGGGCAGGGTTCTACGAGCAGTACTTC
TRBV19	NA	TRBJ1-5	TRBD1	CASTLDRGSNQPQHF	TGTGCCAGTACTTTGGACAGGGGTAGCAATCAGCCCCAGCATTTT
TRBV27	NA	TRBJ1-5	TRBD1	CASSPHGRTGGNQPQHF	TGTGCCAGCAGCCCCCACGGCCGGACAGGGGGCAATCAGCCCCAGCATTTT
TRBV18	NA	TRBJ2-3	TRBD2	CASSLSSGRAWVTQYF	TGTGCCAGCTCACTATCAAGCGGGAGGGCCTGGGTTACGCAGTATTTT
TRBV27	NA	TRBJ2-4	NA	CASSFTIAKNIQYF	TGTGCCAGCAGTTTTACAATAGCCAAAAACATTCAGTACTTC
TRBV18	NA	TRBJ1-4	NA	CASSPQRSSHSTTNEKLFF	TGTGCCAGCTCACCACAAAGGAGTAGCCACTCCACAACTAATGAAAAACTGTTTTTT
TRBV11-1	NA	TRBJ2-7	NA	CASSLEGTYEQYF	TGTGCCAGCAGCTTGGAGGGGACCTACGAGCAGTACTTC
TRBV7-8	NA	TRBJ1-3	NA	CASSVTWDTTASGNTIYF	TGTGCCAGCAGCGTGACATGGGACACCACGGCCTCTGGAAACACCATATATTTT
TRBV11-2	NA	TRBJ2-1	NA	CASSPPPGHLTNEQFF	TGTGCCAGCAGCCCCCCCCCGGGACACTTAACCAATGAGCAGTTCTTC
TRBV5-5	medium-sized	TRBJ2-2	TRBD1	CASSLYGGRGQLSGELFF	TGTGCCAGCAGCCTTTATGGAGGCAGGGGGCAATTATCCGGGGAGCTGTTTTTT
TRBV6-1	NA	TRBJ1-2	NA	CASSGRGGEIHGYTF	TGTGCCAGCAGTGGAAGGGGGGGCGAGATACATGGCTACACCTTC
TRBV7-2	NA	TRBJ2-3	TRBD2	CASSLTSGRSDTQYF	TGTGCCAGCAGCTTAACTAGCGGGAGATCGGATACGCAGTATTTT
TRBV5-8	NA	TRBJ1-5	TRBD1	CASSRDRGGDSNQPQHF	TGTGCCAGCAGCAGGGACAGGGGAGGGGATAGCAATCAGCCCCAGCATTTT
TRBV11-3	NA	TRBJ2-7	TRBD2	CASSPQGVAGANEQYF	TGTGCCAGCAGCCCCCAGGGGGTAGCGGGAGCGAACGAGCAGTACTTC
TRBV6-5	NA	TRBJ1-2	TRBD1	CASRTGAYGYTF	TGTGCCAGCAGGACAGGGGCCTATGGCTACACCTTC